This TCR beta chain was retrieved from a study of blood T cell repertoires in COVID-19 (dated by TCRdb to the early 2020s). Broadly, across the study: The collaborator samples originated in the United States, Italy and Spain and spanned the acute and convalescent phases of COVID-19. The prospective study material was composed of cDNA or gDNA derived from T cells, B-cell-depleted T cells, or PBMCs. The dataset comprised deeply sampled blood TCRbeta repertoires from subjects exposed to, actively infected with, or recovered from COVID-19. The repertoires were released in a freely available public database meant as a resource for research on the immune response to SARS-CoV-2. Samples were obtained from the ongoing ImmuneRACE study (first 160 participants) and from 1,254 subjects provided by 6 global collaborators. Sample metadata almost always included a de-identified subject ID, COVID-19 status, age in years and sex. Where available, HLA class I and class II types were taken from metadata supplied by the sample provider and were not determined by assay-based typing. The study at large found these results: How much clinical and demographic metadata was included differed by source and by participant, and the metadata was provided uncurated.

The immunoSEQ Assay, a bias-controlled multiplex PCR, was used to amplify TCRbeta CDR3 regions from genomic DNA. In the authors' own workflow: Nucleated cell counts per sample were estimated from amplification of reference gene primers within the assay. To quantify the absolute abundance of each unique TCRbeta CDR3 rearrangement, sequence reads were collapsed and filtered. For each sample, productive Simpson clonality was calculated by taking the square root of Simpson's diversity index across productive rearrangements. TCRdb mirrors the immuneACCESS table, restricted to in-frame sequences. Some clones are absent from its copies; in checked studies, under half trace to an unresolved V gene, and the reason for the others is unknown. Clone size and the V and J calls come from that table; the DNA yielded D and trimming. Present in this sample are tens of thousands of clones, 70% to 75% of which were seen just once. The ten largest account for 14% of the sample.

Details on this clone: The clone's antigen remains unknown. The record has no base qualities; no much larger clone is one base away.

The collaborating institutions used their own protocols to collect whole blood in K2EDTA tubes. Collaborator samples were shipped for TCRbeta analysis as frozen whole blood, isolated PBMCs, or DNA extracted from either sample type. The germline V gene yields MGHRA for CDR1 and YSYEKL for CDR2. V loses 0 bases of germline sequence and J loses 5 bases, and the interval between the two ends is 10 bases. The CDR3 starts with the cysteine, ends with the phenylalanine, and has 14 residues. Just the 42-base CDR3 DNA is kept, in frame starting at base 1. The sample consisted of peripheral blood. Here the chain combines TRBV4-1 and TRBJ1-1, with TRBD1 perhaps the D gene, on 5 matching bases. This TCR derives from a woman between 65 and 79 years old with acute or convalescent COVID-19. The CDR3 has the sequence CASSQDRDQTEAFF. Here is the DNA: TGCGCCAGCAGCCAAGACAGGGATCAGACTGAAGCTTTCTTT.